The 27 T cell receptor beta chains listed next were all sequenced from one sample in a study of PD-1 blockade in classical Hodgkin lymphoma. Sequenced by immunoSEQ multiplex PCR; TCRdb stores in-frame clones only, minus some. The table lists approximately 84,000 clones, about 83% of them singletons. Indicated time point: cycle 4 day 1 (C4D1), after more than 5 weeks of nivolumab. All patients experienced relapse after autologous stem cell transplantation, and brentuximab vedotin exposure was variable. The input for sequencing was peripheral blood mononuclear cells (PBMCs), taken before the fourth cycle of nivolumab. These receptors all stem from a human donor with classical Hodgkin lymphoma.

The chain links TRBV6-5 to TRBJ2-1, with TRBD2 matching 9 bases. Germline V CDR1 and CDR2: MNHEY, SVGAGI. The length of the CDR3 is 15 residues. Trimming at V came to 5 bases and at J to 2 bases, leaving 4 bases not matched to a gene. Here the CDR3 DNA reads TGTGCCAGCAGTACCTTAGCGGGGGCCTACAATGAGCAGTTCTTC. Its translation: CASSTLAGAYNEQFF.

The chain links TRBV5-1 to TRBJ2-7; tentative D call: TRBD1 (6 bases). The CDR3 has 14 amino acids. CDR1 and CDR2 from the germline V gene are SGHRS and YFSETQ. V was cut by 1 base and J by 1 base, with 9 bases left in between. CDR3 nucleotide sequence: TGCGCCAGCAGCTTGAGGGGGAATTCCTACGAGCAGTACTTC. This codes for CASSLRGNSYEQYF.

The rearrangement joins TRBV7-2 to TRBJ1-4, with 7 bases lining up with TRBD1. The CDR3 is made up of 18 amino acids. V dropped 5 bases and J dropped 0; count of bases not matched to a gene: 12. Germline V gives CDR1 SGHTA, CDR2 FQGNSA. The CDR3 is CASSPRTGFTATNEKLFF. The DNA for the CDR3 is TGTGCCAGCAGCCCGAGGACAGGATTTACTGCAACTAATGAAAAACTGTTTTTT.

This clone was seen a few times. The J gene is TRBJ2-5, the V gene TRBV7-8; 7 bases agree with TRBD1. This CDR3 has 14 amino acids. Germline assignment: CDR1 SGHVS and CDR2 FQNEAQ. Germline trimming cut 4 bases from V and 5 bases from J; bases unmatched to any gene: 7. CDR3 sequence (DNA): TGTGCCAGCAGCTACACAGGGGACGCCGAGACCCAGTACTTC. Residues: CASSYTGDAETQYF.

The chain joins TRBV5-1 to TRBJ2-7; 8 nucleotides line up with TRBD1. V gave up 7 bases and J gave up 3 bases; unmatched junction bases: 6. This CDR3 comprises 13 residues. CDR1 is SGHRS and CDR2 is YFSETQ in the germline V gene. The CDR3 nucleotides are TGCGCCAGCGCCTGGACAGGGAGCTACGAGCAGTACTTC. The encoded protein is CASAWTGSYEQYF.

The rearrangement uses TRBV7-7 and TRBJ2-2; 13 nucleotides match TRBD2. The CDR3 is 16 amino acids. V lost 5 bases, J lost 6 bases, and 6 bases stayed unmatched. The germline CDR1 and CDR2 sequences are SSHAT and FNYEAQ (reference sequence). The CDR3 region has the DNA TGTGCCAGCAGCACCCGGACTAGCGGGAGTCCCGGGGAGCTGTTTTTT. As protein: CASSTRTSGSPGELFF.

This sequence joins TRBV5-4 and TRBJ2-1; 8 bases line up with TRBD2. V dropped 4 bases and J dropped 2; count of bases not matched to a gene: 5. Germline V gene lookup returns CDR1 SGHNT and CDR2 YYREEE (reference sequence). The CDR3 is 15 amino acids. CDR3 sequence reads: CASSTGLVTYNEQFF. CDR3 DNA: TGTGCCAGCAGCACGGGACTAGTGACCTACAATGAGCAGTTCTTC.

The V and J genes are TRBV5-6 and TRBJ1-1; 8 bases are shared with TRBD1. The length of the CDR3 is 14 residues. The germline gives CDR1 SGHDT, CDR2 YYEEEE. J was trimmed by 8 bases and V by 2 bases; bases with no gene match: 8. CDR3 DNA sequence: TGTGCCAGCAGCTTTGTCGACAGGGGCCAGGAAGCTTTCTTT. It specifies CASSFVDRGQEAFF.

A word on this clone: The same CDR3 also results from other DNA sequences found in this sample. Written as DNA, the CDR3 is TGTGCCAGCAGCCGGACTAGCGGGGGGCCCTACGAGCAGTACTTC. It specifies CASSRTSGGPYEQYF. The chain uses TRBV5-6 and TRBJ2-7; 14 bases fit TRBD2. Germline CDR1 reads SGHDT; CDR2 reads YYEEEE. The CDR3 contains 15 residues. The V segment lost 4 bases and the J segment 2 bases; nucleotides outside the gene matches: 2.

This clone appeared once. This chain links TRBV19 with TRBJ2-3; D is unresolved. The CDR3 is 12 amino acids. Germline loops: CDR1 LNHDA, CDR2 SQIVND (reference sequence). Trimming left V 4 bases short and J 7 bases short, with 9 bases between. The chain's CDR3 is CASSTTINTQYF. The CDR3 bases are TGTGCCAGTAGTACAACTATTAATACGCAGTATTTT.

This chain links TRBV5-1 with TRBJ2-7, with 13 bases fitting TRBD2. Germline V CDR1 and CDR2: SGHRS, YFSETQ. The J segment lost 6 bases and the V segment lost 4 bases, leaving 10 bases of the junction unmatched. This CDR3 contains 16 residues. CDR3 loop: CASSITLAGGPGEQYF. In DNA form, the CDR3 reads TGCGCCAGCAGCATAACACTAGCGGGAGGGCCGGGCGAGCAGTACTTC. Full variable domain (remainder filled in from reference TRBV5-1 and TRBJ2-7): KAGVTQTPRYLIKTRGQQVTLSCSPISGHRSVSWYQQTPGQGLQFLFEYFSETQRNKGNFPGRFSGRQFSNSRSEMNVSTLELGDSALYLCASSITLAGGPGEQYFGPGTRLTVT.

The genes are TRBV6-6 and TRBJ2-1; 10 nucleotides match TRBD1. The V and J ends lost 5 bases and 6 bases, in that order; junction bases with no gene match: 7. The CDR3 runs to 15 residues. Germline V gives CDR1 MNHNY, CDR2 SVGAGI (reference sequence). The CDR3 here is CASSPRDRGSNEQFF. CDR3 bases: TGTGCCAGCAGTCCCCGGGACAGGGGTAGCAATGAGCAGTTCTTC.

This chain links TRBV11-2 with TRBJ1-2, with D perhaps matching TRBD1 (5 bases). Per the germline V gene, CDR1 is SGHAT and CDR2 is FQNNGV. The V end lost 5 bases, the J end lost 8 bases, and 15 bases lay between the germline ends. CDR3 length equals 13 residues. The CDR3: CASSTVGRRGYTF. The CDR3, as DNA: TGTGCCAGCAGCACCGTGGGGCGGCGCGGCTACACCTTC.

This chain uses TRBV29-1 with TRBJ2-2; D may be TRBD2 (5 bases). This CDR3 region has 13 residues. CDR1 is SQVTM, CDR2 ANQGSEA, per germline. V was cut by 4 bases and J by 7 bases, with 13 bases left in between. The CDR3, as DNA: TGCAGCGTTGTTATCGCCGGGGTCGGGGAGCTGTTTTTT. Its protein is CSVVIAGVGELFF.

The gene calls are TRBV7-2 and TRBJ1-2, with TRBD1 matching 7 bases. The ends lost 5 bases at V and 5 bases at J; junction bases unmatched: 8. CDR1 is SGHTA and CDR2 is FQGNSA in the germline V gene. The CDR3 loop spans 14 amino acids. CDR3 amino acids: CASSLQAGGYGYTF. The CDR3 region has the DNA TGTGCCAGCAGCCTCCAAGCAGGGGGATATGGCTACACCTTC.

The chain couples TRBV6-5 to TRBJ2-1; TRBD2 aligns across 9 bases. CDR1 and CDR2 from the germline V gene are MNHEY and SVGAGI. J gave up 0 bases and V 6 bases, and 3 bases lay outside the gene matches. The CDR3 covers 15 residues. CDR3 region: CASRGAGGSYNEQFF. CDR3 DNA sequence: TGTGCCAGCAGGGGAGCGGGAGGCTCCTACAATGAGCAGTTCTTC.

The rearrangement links TRBV6-1 to TRBJ2-2; 7 bases agree with TRBD2. In germline, CDR1 is MNHNS, CDR2 SASEGT. There are 14 residues in the CDR3. V was pared by 7 bases and J by 5 bases, with 7 bases of the junction left unmatched. The CDR3 sequence: CASTEGRGTGELFF. For the CDR3, the DNA is TGTGCCAGCACCGAGGGGAGGGGAACCGGGGAGCTGTTTTTT.

The table lists this clone with a few counts. This chain joins TRBV19 and TRBJ1-2; D perhaps matches TRBD1 (5 bases). Germline assignment: CDR1 LNHDA and CDR2 SQIVND (reference sequence). This CDR3 is 14 amino acids long. Trimming pared 5 bases from V and 3 bases from J, leaving 13 bases between. The CDR3, as DNA: TGTGCCAGTAGTTTCAGACAGAAAGACTATGGCTACACCTTC. Protein sequence: CASSFRQKDYGYTF.

This chain links TRBV10-3 with TRBJ2-3; D gene ambiguous. Germline values: CDR1 ENHRY, CDR2 SYGVKD. The V end lost 1 base, the J end lost 8 bases, and 4 bases lay between the germline ends. This CDR3 is 11 amino acids long. CDR3 coding DNA: TGTGCCATCAGTGAGTTGAGTACGCAGTATTTT. It is translated as CAISELSTQYF.

CDR3 loop: CASSQGLAGANEQFF. DNA of the CDR3: TGTGCCAGCTCCCAAGGACTAGCGGGAGCTAATGAGCAGTTCTTC. This chain uses TRBV18 with TRBJ2-1; 13 bases line up with TRBD2. V was clipped by 6 bases and J by 7 bases; unmatched bases: 6. The CDR3 extends over 15 amino acids. Germline V gene data show CDR1 as KGHSH and CDR2 as LQKENI.

The genes are TRBV5-1 and TRBJ2-5; D possibly corresponds to TRBD1 (6 bases). The CDR3 is made up of 14 amino acids. The germline V gene encodes CDR1 SGHRS and CDR2 YFSETQ. V lost 4 bases, J lost 0 bases, and 10 bases lay in between. CDR3 loop: CASSGQTYQETQYF. The CDR3 nucleotides read TGCGCCAGCAGCGGACAGACGTACCAAGAGACCCAGTACTTC.

The J gene is TRBJ2-2, the V gene TRBV15; 7 bases are shared with TRBD2. The CDR3 length is 16 residues. From germline, CDR1 is LNHNV and CDR2 YYDKDF (reference sequence). After removal of 0 bases from V and 6 bases from J, the junction contained 7 bases not matched to a gene. CDR3: CATSRDLGGRAGELFF. The CDR3, as DNA: TGTGCCACCAGCAGAGATCTGGGAGGGAGGGCCGGGGAGCTGTTTTTT.

The table lists this clone with a count of one. The chain recombines TRBV28 with TRBJ2-7; 8 bases line up with TRBD2. The CDR3 length is 14 residues. V shed 5 bases and J 5 bases; nucleotides not matched to a gene: 8. Per the germline V gene, CDR1 is MDHEN and CDR2 is SYDVKM. CDR3 in DNA: TGTGCCAGCAGTAAGGACGGGGGGGTCGACGAGCAGTACTTC. Protein sequence: CASSKDGGVDEQYF.

This clone was recorded once. The rearrangement uses TRBV9 and TRBJ2-1, with D unclear. The CDR3 length is 14 residues. Trimming pared 1 base from V and 4 bases from J, leaving 9 bases between. Germline CDR1 and CDR2: SGDLS and YYNGEE. The CDR3, as DNA: TGTGCCAGCAGCGTAACGGCCAGTTACAATGAGCAGTTCTTC. As protein: CASSVTASYNEQFF.

The chain has TRBV11-1 and TRBJ1-1; 7 bases fit TRBD1. Per the germline V gene, CDR1 is SGHAT and CDR2 is FQDESV (reference sequence). The CDR3 is 15 residues long. With 3 bases clipped from V and 0 bases from J, the junction kept 4 bases outside the gene matches. The CDR3 sequence: CASSFTGTVNTEAFF. CDR3 DNA sequence: TGTGCCAGCAGCTTCACCGGGACAGTGAACACTGAAGCTTTCTTT.

The gene calls are TRBV29-1 and TRBJ1-2, with D possibly being TRBD1 (5 bases). V lost 6 bases and J 8 bases, leaving 22 bases between the germline ends. CDR3 length equals 14 residues. Germline V lookup: CDR1 SQVTM, CDR2 ANQGSEA. CDR3 coding DNA: TGCAGCGTGGGGGTACCTCCTCCTAGGGAAGGCTACACCTTC. Residues: CSVGVPPPREGYTF.

V is TRBV30 and J is TRBJ2-1; TRBD2 matches at 7 bases. Trimming removed 0 bases from V and 6 bases from J; junction bases left unmatched: 5. The CDR3 length is 14 residues. The germline V gene encodes CDR1 GTSNPN and CDR2 SVGIG (reference sequence). This chain's CDR3 is CAWSVGLVFNEQFF. In nucleotides, the CDR3 is TGTGCCTGGAGTGTAGGACTAGTCTTCAATGAGCAGTTCTTC. Full variable domain (rest looked up from reference TRBV30 and TRBJ2-1): SQTIHQWPATLVQPVGSPLSLECTVEGTSNPNLYWYRQAAGRGLQLLFYSVGIGQISSEVPQNLSASRPQDRQFILSSKKLLLSDSGFYLCAWSVGLVFNEQFFGPGTRLTVL.